The clone carrying this T cell receptor (beta chain) was found many times. Its antigen is not identified. The data were taken from a study of spatial heterogeneity in lung cancer. CDR1 and CDR2 (germline): MDHEN, SYDVKM. Trimming shortened V by 4 bases and J by 4 bases, and 14 bases separated the two germline ends. The CDR3 consists of 16 residues. Time point given: sample taken at primary tumor resection. Whole RNA came from tumor, nontumor lung or frozen PBMC and was sequenced without being sorted. From the 5' RACE reads, TCRdb called clonotypes with MiXCR, one entry per CDR3 protein. This sample has fewer than 15,000 distinct CDR3 sequences, with around 3.2% found just once. Study conclusions and caveats: Ubiquitous and regional nonsynonymous mutations were tracked by counts of ubiquitous and regional expanded TCRs, respectively. Counts of expanded alpha and beta TCRs within tumors tracked the tumor nonsynonymous mutation count.

The sample in question was lung tumor tissue, obtained at surgery. The TCR sequence derives from a male donor with early-stage non-small cell lung cancer. The genes are TRBV28 and TRBJ1-6; D is perhaps TRBD1 (5 bases). The CDR3 DNA reads as TGTGCCAGCAGTTCGGTCCTTGGGGGTTATAATTCACCCCTCCACTTT. It encodes CASSSVLGGYNSPLHF.